This T cell receptor (beta chain) was recorded in a study of blood T cell repertoires in COVID-19 (TCRdb year 2020). About the full investigation: The collaborator samples originated in the United States, Italy and Spain and spanned the acute and convalescent phases of COVID-19. Where HLA class I and class II types were available, the types were taken from metadata supplied by the sample provider, not from assay-based typing. Deeply sampled blood TCRbeta repertoires from subjects exposed to, actively infected with, or recovered from COVID-19 were included in the dataset. The sample metadata nearly always contained a de-identified subject ID, COVID-19 status, age in years and sex. The prospective study material was composed of cDNA or gDNA derived from T cells, B-cell-depleted T cells, or PBMCs. The repertoires were released in a freely available public database intended as a resource for research on the immune response to SARS-CoV-2. Samples came from the ongoing ImmuneRACE study (first 160 participants) plus 1,254 subjects from 6 global collaborators.

The collaborating institutions used their own protocols to collect whole blood in K2EDTA tubes. For TCRbeta analysis, collaborators shipped samples in one of three forms: frozen whole blood, isolated PBMCs, or DNA extracted from either of those sample types. For this clone: The clone's antigen remains unknown. No base qualities exist here, and no much larger clone lies one base off it.

General findings and caveats noted by the study authors: The amount of clinical and demographic metadata varied by source and participant and was provided uncurated.

TCRbeta CDR3 regions were amplified from genomic DNA using the immunoSEQ Assay, a bias-controlled multiplex PCR. The paper's processing steps were these. The number of nucleated cells in each sample was estimated by amplification of reference gene primers within the assay. Sequence reads were collapsed and filtered to measure the absolute abundance of every unique TCRbeta CDR3 rearrangement. For each sample, productive Simpson clonality was calculated as the square root of Simpson's diversity index over productive rearrangements. TCRdb provides this immuneACCESS table in a form limited to in-frame rearrangements. Some clones are lacking; in checked studies, under half of them reflect an unresolved V gene, and why the rest are absent is not known. V and J calls and clone size follow that table, whereas D and trimming were derived from the DNA. The sample table shows around 84,000 clones, and approximately 80% are seen once. The ten largest clones take up 15% to 20% of the sample.

The TCR comes from a man aged 80 or over with active or convalescent COVID-19. Material for sequencing was peripheral blood.

DNA sequence: TGTGCCAGCAGCCAAGGGGCAGGGTACAATCAGCCCCAGCATTTT. Translation gives CASSQGAGYNQPQHF. The V and J segments used are TRBV3-1 (or the pseudogene TRBV3-2) and TRBJ1-5; perhaps TRBD1 is the D gene, with 5 bases matching. Taken from cysteine to phenylalanine, the CDR3 has 15 residues. CDR3 DNA only is kept here, 45 bases in frame from base 1. The CDR1 and CDR2 encoded by the germline V gene (reference sequence) are LGHDT and YNNKEL. V gives up 1 base and J gives up 3 bases, and the segment between their germline ends measures 10 bases.